The 4 T cell receptor beta chains presented below share a single source sample, sequenced in a study of OX40 agonist ivuxolimab in advanced cancers. Using immunoSEQ multiplex PCR, the repertoire was profiled, and TCRdb retains in-frame clones only, with some absent. The sample has tens of thousands of clones; around nine tenths are singletons. This material consisted of CD4+ or CD8+ T cells sorted from blood, taken in a trial of the OX40 agonist ivuxolimab. All receptors derive from an adult with an advanced solid tumor such as melanoma, head and neck, liver or kidney cancer.

The chain has TRBV6-6 and TRBJ2-7; 9 nucleotides line up with TRBD1. Germline values: CDR1 MNHNY, CDR2 SVGAGI (reference sequence). V shed 6 bases and J 2 bases; nucleotides not matched to a gene: 5. This CDR3 contains 14 residues. In DNA, the CDR3 is TGTGCCAGCAGACTGGGACAGGGTCCCTACGAGCAGTACTTC. Its translation: CASRLGQGPYEQYF.

V gene TRBV6-6 combines with J gene TRBJ1-2; D call uncertain. CDR1 and CDR2 (germline): MNHNY, SVGAGI (reference sequence). The CDR3 is 15 residues long. V was shortened by 2 bases and J by 2 bases, with 12 bases between the two germline ends. In nucleotides, the CDR3 is TGTGCCAGCAGTTACGTCCGGGGTTCGAACTATGGCTACACCTTC. This encodes CASSYVRGSNYGYTF.

This clone has more than one count but fewer than ten. The chain couples TRBV4-2 to TRBJ2-1; unclear D gene. V lost 0 bases to trimming and J lost 3 bases, with 6 bases between them. From germline, CDR1 is LGHNA and CDR2 YNFKEQ. This CDR3 region has 14 residues. The CDR3 reads CASSQDYSYNEQFF. CDR3 DNA: TGTGCCAGCAGCCAAGATTATAGCTACAATGAGCAGTTCTTC.

In the case of this clone: Other DNA sequences of this sample code for an identical CDR3. This rearrangement joins TRBV4-2 to TRBJ2-5; a weak D match, TRBD2 (5 bases). This CDR3 spans 14 amino acids. Trimming took off 3 bases at V and 2 bases at J, with 10 bases between the two ends. The germline CDR1 and CDR2 sequences are LGHNA and YNFKEQ. This CDR3 is CASSQAREQETQYF. CDR3 sequence (DNA): TGTGCCAGCAGCCAGGCCCGGGAACAAGAGACCCAGTACTTC.